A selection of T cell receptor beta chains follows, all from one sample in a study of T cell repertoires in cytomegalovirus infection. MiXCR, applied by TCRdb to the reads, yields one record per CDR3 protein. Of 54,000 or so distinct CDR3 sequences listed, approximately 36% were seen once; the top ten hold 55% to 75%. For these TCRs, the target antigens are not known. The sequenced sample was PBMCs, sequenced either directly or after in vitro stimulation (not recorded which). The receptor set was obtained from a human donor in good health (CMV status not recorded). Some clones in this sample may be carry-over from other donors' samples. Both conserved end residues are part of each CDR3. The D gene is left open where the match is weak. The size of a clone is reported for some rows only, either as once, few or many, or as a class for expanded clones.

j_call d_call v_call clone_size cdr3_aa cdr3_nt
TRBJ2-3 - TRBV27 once CASSLGRRGLVLKNTDTQYF TGTGCCAGCAGTTTAGGCCGGAGGGGACTCGTACTCAAGAACACAGATACGCAGTATTTT
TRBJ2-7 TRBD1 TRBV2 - CASQRQGASYEQYF TGTGCCAGCCAGCGACAGGGAGCGAGCTACGAGCAGTACTTC
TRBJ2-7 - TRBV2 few CASSDSAGDSSYEQYF TGTGCCAGCAGTGATTCTGCGGGGGACAGTTCCTACGAGCAGTACTTC
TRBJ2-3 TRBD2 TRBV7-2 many CASSVGLEADTQYF TGTGCCAGCAGCGTGGGACTAGAGGCAGATACGCAGTATTTT
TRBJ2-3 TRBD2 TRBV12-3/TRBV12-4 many CASSLGTSGAGTDTQYF TGTGCCAGCAGTTTAGGGACTAGCGGGGCCGGCACAGATACGCAGTATTTT
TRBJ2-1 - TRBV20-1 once CSASAFNEQFF TGCAGTGCTAGTGCTTTTAATGAGCAGTTCTTC
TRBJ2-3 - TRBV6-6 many CASSDTLSTDTQYF TGTGCCAGCAGCGACACTCTTAGCACAGATACGCAGTATTTT
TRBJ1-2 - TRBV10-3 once CAISESSRGYTF TGTGCCATCAGTGAGTCCAGTCGAGGCTACACCTTC
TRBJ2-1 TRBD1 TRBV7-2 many CASSLVGQRNEQFF TGTGCCAGCAGCTTAGTGGGACAGCGAAATGAGCAGTTCTTC
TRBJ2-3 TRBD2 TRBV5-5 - CASSPGLAGFIPTDTQYF TGTGCCAGCAGCCCGGGACTAGCGGGGTTTATACCCACAGATACGCAGTATTTT
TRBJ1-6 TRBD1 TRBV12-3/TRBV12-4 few CASSRGGTVSTPLHF TGTGCCAGCAGCCGCGGAGGGACAGTCTCTACACCCCTCCACTTT
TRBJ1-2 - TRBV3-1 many CASSPSWGEPNYGYTF TGTGCCAGCAGCCCTAGCTGGGGTGAACCTAACTATGGCTACACCTTC
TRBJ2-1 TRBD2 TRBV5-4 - CASSLGTSGGAEQFF TGTGCCAGCAGCTTGGGGACTAGCGGGGGGGCTGAGCAGTTCTTC
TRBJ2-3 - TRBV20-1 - CSGLRGSTDTQYF TGCAGTGGTTTACGGGGGAGCACAGATACGCAGTATTTT
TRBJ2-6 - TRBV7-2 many CASSLTGGGANVLTF TGTGCCAGCAGCTTAACGGGTGGTGGGGCCAACGTCCTGACTTTC
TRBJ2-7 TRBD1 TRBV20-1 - CSAAGTVSILGEQYF TGCAGTGCTGCCGGGACAGTCTCGATATTGGGGGAGCAGTACTTC
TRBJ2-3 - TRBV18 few CASSPDGATDTQYF TGTGCCAGCTCACCAGACGGAGCCACAGATACGCAGTATTTT
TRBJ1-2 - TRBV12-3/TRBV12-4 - CASALGGFGYTF TGTGCCAGCGCTCTCGGGGGCTTCGGCTACACCTTC
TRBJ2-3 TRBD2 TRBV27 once CASSPSPPTSGGVDTQYF TGTGCCAGCAGTCCCTCCCCCCCGACTAGCGGGGGGGTGGATACGCAGTATTTT
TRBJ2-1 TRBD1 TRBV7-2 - CASSFWGQGFNEQFF TGTGCCAGCAGCTTTTGGGGACAGGGGTTCAATGAGCAGTTCTTC
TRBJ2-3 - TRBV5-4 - CASSLAKGTDTQYF TGTGCCAGCAGCTTGGCCAAGGGGACAGATACGCAGTATTTT
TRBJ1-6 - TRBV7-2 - CASSTRDPYSPLHF TGTGCCAGCTCAACCCGGGACCCATATTCACCCCTCCACTTT
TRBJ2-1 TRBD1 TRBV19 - CASRGLTGVSYNEQFF TGTGCCAGTAGAGGGTTAACAGGGGTCTCCTACAATGAGCAGTTCTTC
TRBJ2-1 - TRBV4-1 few CASSGAWYNEQFF TGCGCCAGCAGTGGGGCTTGGTACAATGAGCAGTTCTTC
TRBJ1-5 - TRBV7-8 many CASSFHIGEANSNQPQHF TGTGCCAGCAGCTTCCACATCGGGGAGGCTAATAGCAATCAGCCCCAGCATTTT
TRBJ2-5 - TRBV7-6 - CASSLGAKETQYF TGTGCCAGCAGCTTGGGGGCCAAAGAGACCCAGTACTTC
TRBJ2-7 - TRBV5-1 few CASSLGGGYEQYF TGCGCCAGCAGCTTGGGAGGAGGGTACGAGCAGTACTTC
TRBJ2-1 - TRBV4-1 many CASSQSVRLSPNEQFF TGCGCCAGCAGCCAATCTGTCCGTCTGTCTCCCAATGAGCAGTTCTTC
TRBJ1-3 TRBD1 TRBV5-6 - CASSTYRGLASGNTIYF TGTGCCAGCAGCACGTACAGGGGCCTCGCCTCTGGAAACACCATATATTTT
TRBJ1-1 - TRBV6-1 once CASRAGSMNTEAFF TGTGCCAGCAGAGCAGGGAGCATGAACACTGAAGCTTTCTTT
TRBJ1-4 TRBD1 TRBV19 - CASSAQTGNGKLFF TGTGCCAGTAGTGCCCAGACAGGGAACGGAAAACTGTTTTTT
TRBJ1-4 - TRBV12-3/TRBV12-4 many CASSLVQGNEKLFF TGTGCCAGCAGTTTGGTACAGGGCAATGAAAAACTGTTTTTT
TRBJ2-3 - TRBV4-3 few CASSPREFTDTQYF TGCGCCAGCAGCCCCAGAGAGTTCACAGATACGCAGTATTTT
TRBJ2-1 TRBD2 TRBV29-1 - CSVGSGRSYNEQFF TGCAGCGTTGGGTCCGGGAGGTCCTACAATGAGCAGTTCTTC
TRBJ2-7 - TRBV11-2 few CASSFLGYEQYF TGTGCCAGCAGCTTTCTCGGTTACGAGCAGTACTTC
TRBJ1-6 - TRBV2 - CASGGSSYNSPLHF TGTGCCAGCGGGGGGAGCTCCTATAATTCACCCCTCCACTTT
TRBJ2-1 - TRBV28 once CASTEESSYNEQFF TGTGCCAGCACCGAAGAGTCGTCCTACAATGAGCAGTTCTTC
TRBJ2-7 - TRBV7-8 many CASSPGARMAEQYF TGTGCCAGCAGCCCGGGGGCTAGGATGGCCGAGCAGTACTTC
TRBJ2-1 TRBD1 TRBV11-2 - CASSRDRGLYNEQFF TGTGCCAGCAGTCGGGACAGGGGGCTATACAATGAGCAGTTCTTC
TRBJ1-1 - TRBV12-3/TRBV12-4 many CASSFGQSGTFF TGTGCCAGCAGTTTTGGACAAAGCGGTACTTTCTTT
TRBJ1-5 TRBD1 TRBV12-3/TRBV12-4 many CASSFGTGLVRQPQHF TGTGCCAGCAGTTTTGGGACAGGGCTGGTTCGACAGCCCCAGCATTTT
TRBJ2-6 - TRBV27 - CASGHLSAGANVLTF TGTGCCAGCGGGCACCTTTCAGCTGGGGCCAACGTCCTGACTTTC
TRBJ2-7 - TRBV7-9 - CASSHKITFGEQYF TGTGCCAGCAGCCACAAAATCACCTTTGGGGAGCAGTACTTC
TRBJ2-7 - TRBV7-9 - CASGGRSYEQYF TGTGCCAGTGGGGGTAGGTCCTACGAGCAGTACTTC
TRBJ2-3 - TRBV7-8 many CASSLAAGASTDTQYF TGTGCCAGCAGCTTAGCGGCAGGGGCTAGCACAGATACGCAGTATTTT
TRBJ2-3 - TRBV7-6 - CASSPGHTSTDTQYF TGTGCCAGCAGCCCTGGACACACCAGCACAGATACGCAGTATTTT
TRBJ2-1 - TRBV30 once CAWSAGPEQFF TGTGCCTGGAGTGCCGGGCCTGAGCAGTTCTTC
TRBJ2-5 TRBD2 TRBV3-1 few CASSQGGKRGLKTQYF TGTGCCAGCAGCCAAGGAGGCAAGCGGGGCTTGAAGACCCAGTACTTC
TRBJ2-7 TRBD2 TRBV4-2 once CASSQGLAGVQTYEQYF TGTGCCAGCAGCCAGGGACTAGCGGGAGTACAAACCTACGAGCAGTACTTC
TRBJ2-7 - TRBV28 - CASSLSTYEQYF TGTGCCAGCAGTTTATCAACCTACGAGCAGTACTTC
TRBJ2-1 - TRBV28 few CASKGGGSSYNEQFF TGTGCCAGCAAAGGTGGCGGAAGCTCCTACAATGAGCAGTTCTTC
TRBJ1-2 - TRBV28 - CASGQIRVGYTF TGTGCCAGTGGACAAATTCGGGTGGGCTACACCTTC
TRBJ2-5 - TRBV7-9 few CASSKTTGGETQYF TGTGCCAGCAGCAAGACGACAGGAGGTGAGACCCAGTACTTC
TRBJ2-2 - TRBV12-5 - CASGPHETGELFF TGTGCTAGTGGCCCACACGAAACCGGGGAGCTGTTTTTT
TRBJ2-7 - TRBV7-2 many CASSLVMLSYEQYF TGTGCCAGCAGCTTAGTTATGCTGTCCTACGAGCAGTACTTC
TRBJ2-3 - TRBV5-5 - CASSRPGTTFTDTQYF TGTGCCAGCAGCCGCCCCGGGACGACTTTCACAGATACGCAGTATTTT